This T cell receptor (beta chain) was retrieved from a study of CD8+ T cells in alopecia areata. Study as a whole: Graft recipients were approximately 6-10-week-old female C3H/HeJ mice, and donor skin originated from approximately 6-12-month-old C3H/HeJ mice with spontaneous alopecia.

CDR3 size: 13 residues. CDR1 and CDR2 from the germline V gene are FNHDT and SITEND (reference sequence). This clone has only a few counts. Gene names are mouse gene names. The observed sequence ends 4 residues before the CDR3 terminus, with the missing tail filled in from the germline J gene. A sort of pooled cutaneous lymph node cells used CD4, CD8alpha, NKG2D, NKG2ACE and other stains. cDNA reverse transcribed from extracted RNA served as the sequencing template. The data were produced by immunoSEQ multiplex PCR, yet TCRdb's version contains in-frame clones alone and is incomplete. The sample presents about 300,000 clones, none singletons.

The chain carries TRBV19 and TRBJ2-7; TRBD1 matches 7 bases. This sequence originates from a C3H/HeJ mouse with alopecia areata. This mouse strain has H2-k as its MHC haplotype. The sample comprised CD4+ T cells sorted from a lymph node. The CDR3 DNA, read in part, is TGTGCCAGCAGTATGAGCACAGGGGAT. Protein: CASSMSTGD. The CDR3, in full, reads CASSMSTGDEQYF.